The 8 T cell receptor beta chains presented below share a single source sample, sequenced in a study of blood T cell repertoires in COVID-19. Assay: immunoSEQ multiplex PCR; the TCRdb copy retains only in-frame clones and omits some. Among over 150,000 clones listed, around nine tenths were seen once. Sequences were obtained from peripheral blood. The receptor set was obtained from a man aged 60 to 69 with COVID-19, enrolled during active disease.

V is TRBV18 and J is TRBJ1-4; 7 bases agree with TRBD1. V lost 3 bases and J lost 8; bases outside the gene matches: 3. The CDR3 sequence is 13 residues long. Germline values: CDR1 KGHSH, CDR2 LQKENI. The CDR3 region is CASSPGTEEKLFF. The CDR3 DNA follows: TGTGCCAGCTCACCCGGGACAGAAGAAAAACTGTTTTTT.

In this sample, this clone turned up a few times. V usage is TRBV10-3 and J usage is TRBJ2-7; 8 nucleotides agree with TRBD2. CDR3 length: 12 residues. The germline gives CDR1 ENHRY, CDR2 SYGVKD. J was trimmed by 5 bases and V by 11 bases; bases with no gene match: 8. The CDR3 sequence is CAVGTSFHEQYF. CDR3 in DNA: TGTGCCGTTGGGACTAGTTTCCACGAGCAGTACTTC.

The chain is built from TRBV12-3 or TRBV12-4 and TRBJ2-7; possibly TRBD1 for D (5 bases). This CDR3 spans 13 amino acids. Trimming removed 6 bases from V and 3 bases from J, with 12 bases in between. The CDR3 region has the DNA TGTGCCAGCAGAACGGACACCATCTACGAGCAGTACTTC. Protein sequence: CASRTDTIYEQYF.

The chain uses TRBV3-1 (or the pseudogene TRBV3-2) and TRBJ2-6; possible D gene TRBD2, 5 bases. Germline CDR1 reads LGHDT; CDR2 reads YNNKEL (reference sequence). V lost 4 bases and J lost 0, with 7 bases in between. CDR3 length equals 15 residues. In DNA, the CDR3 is TGTGCCAGCAGCCTACGGGGCTCTGGGGCCAACGTCCTGACTTTC. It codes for CASSLRGSGANVLTF.

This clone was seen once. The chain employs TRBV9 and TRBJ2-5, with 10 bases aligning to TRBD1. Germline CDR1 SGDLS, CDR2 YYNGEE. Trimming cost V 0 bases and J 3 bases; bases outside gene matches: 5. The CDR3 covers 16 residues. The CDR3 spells CASSVGAGQGEETQYF. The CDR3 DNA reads TGTGCCAGCAGCGTAGGGGCCGGACAGGGGGAAGAGACCCAGTACTTC.

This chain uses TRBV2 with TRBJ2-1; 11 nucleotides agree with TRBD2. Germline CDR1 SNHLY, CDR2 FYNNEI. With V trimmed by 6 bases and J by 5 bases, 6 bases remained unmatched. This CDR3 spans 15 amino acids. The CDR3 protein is CASRVASGGNNEQFF. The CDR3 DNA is TGTGCCAGCAGGGTTGCTAGCGGGGGGAACAATGAGCAGTTCTTC.

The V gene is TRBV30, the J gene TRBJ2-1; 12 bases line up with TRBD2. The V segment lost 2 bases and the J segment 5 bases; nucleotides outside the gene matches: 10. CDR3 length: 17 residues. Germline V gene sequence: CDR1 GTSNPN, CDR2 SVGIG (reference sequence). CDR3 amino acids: CAWSRTRTSGRNNEQFF. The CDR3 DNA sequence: TGTGCCTGGAGTCGGACCCGTACTAGCGGGAGGAACAATGAGCAGTTCTTC.

As DNA, the CDR3 is TGTGCCACCAGTGATCCGCGGGCCGATGAGGTTGGCTACACCTTC. This sequence encodes CATSDPRADEVGYTF. This chain uses TRBV24-1 with TRBJ1-2; D not resolved. Trimming left V 3 bases short and J 7 bases short, with 17 bases between. The CDR3 extends over 15 amino acids. CDR1 is KGHDR and CDR2 is SFDVKD in the germline V gene.